The T cell receptor (beta chain) under discussion was sequenced for a study of blood T cell repertoires in COVID-19. Study details: The origin of the acute and convalescent COVID-19 samples was the United States, Italy and Spain. PBMCs, B-cell-depleted T cells, or T cells were the source of the cDNA or gDNA that made up the material.

Original data processing: Estimates of nucleated cell counts were drawn from the amplification of reference gene primers. Using immunoSEQ multiplex PCR, the repertoire was profiled, and TCRdb retains in-frame clones only, with some absent. V, J and clone size reflect that table, while D and trimming were determined from the DNA. The top ten clones hold about 5% of a sample with some 24,000 clones, roughly nine tenths of them seen once. CDR3 length: 13 residues. The V and J ends lost 3 bases and 8 bases respectively, with 13 bases between them. CDR1 is KGHSH, CDR2 LQKENI, per germline. Input material: peripheral blood. This receptor was obtained from a man between 50 and 59 years old with active COVID-19. J is TRBJ1-2 and V is TRBV18; D is perhaps TRBD1 (5 bases). CDR3 residues: CASSPQDSGGYTF. The CDR3 nucleotides read TGTGCCAGCTCACCTCAAGACAGCGGGGGCTACACCTTC. The full variable domain, completed using reference TRBV18 and TRBJ1-2, is NAGVMQNPRHLVRRRGQEARLRCSPMKGHSHVYWYRQLPEEGLKFMVYLQKENIIDESGMPKERFSAEFPKEGPSILRIQQVVRGDSAAYFCASSPQDSGGYTFGSGTRLTVV.